The source of this T cell receptor (beta chain) is a study of T and B cells in COVID-19 patients. Background on the study: Most recovered patients had mild to moderate COVID-19 treated as outpatients.

Study outcomes and limitations: Sorted SARS-CoV-2-responsive or tetramer+ T cells and CD4+, regulatory and CD8+ subsets were not yet sequenced. Patients with COVID-19 reportedly showed strongly skewed T cell receptor beta variable and joining gene usage. Of 2,000 to 2,500 TCR clusters found only in the recovered cohort, 31 had low generation probability.

Multiplex PCR with BIOMED2 TRB-A/B primer pools amplified TRB rearrangements. TCRdb re-called the multiplex PCR reads through MiXCR, storing one row per CDR3 protein. The table records around 1,500 distinct CDR3 sequences, roughly 27% of them present only once. Each TRB amplification used about 220-500 ng of genomic DNA from blood. In regard to this clonotype: Its antigen remains unknown.

Trimming removed 3 bases at V and 5 bases at J, with 17 bases between. CDR3 length: 15 amino acids. Germline assignment: CDR1 SGHRS and CDR2 YFSETQ. This chain links TRBV5-1 with TRBJ1-2, with D perhaps matching TRBD1 (5 bases). The specimen sequenced was blood. The origin of this receptor is a human donor with active COVID-19. In DNA form, the CDR3 reads TGCGCCAGCAGCTCACGGGTTAGGGGCTTGTATGGCTACACCTTC. Its protein product is CASSSRVRGLYGYTF.